The following is a TCR beta chain sequence with its context. Its antigen remains unknown. The data were taken from a study of cytomegalovirus exposure and HLA in healthy donors. Study information: Some 77 million unique TCRs from HLA-typed donors were held in an early release of data.

PCR employed 60 Vbeta and 13 Jbeta primers. TCRdb keeps only in-frame clones here, not all; method: immunoSEQ multiplex PCR. Among some 120,000 clones listed, about 73% were seen once. Study-wide findings and caveats: Information on immune exposure was restricted to one variable (CMV serostatus).

Germline assignment: CDR1 MNHEY and CDR2 SMNVEV (reference sequence). With 6 bases removed from V and 2 bases from J, the gap between germline ends came to 6 bases. The CDR3 runs 12 residues. Input material: PBMCs. The J gene is TRBJ2-3, the V gene TRBV27, with D maybe TRBD2 (5 bases). This TCR was recovered from a woman in her 50s in good health and CMV-seropositive. CDR3 sequence: CASRTNTDTQYF. In DNA, the CDR3 is TGTGCCAGCAGGACTAACACAGATACGCAGTATTTT.